A selection of T cell receptor beta chains follows, all from one sample in a study of metastatic and nonmetastatic thyroid tumors. MiXCR re-clonotyped the PCR reads for TCRdb. The profile shows 15,000 to 18,000 clones, around 20% of them singletons. Sequences were obtained from tumor tissue. The receptors were gathered from a female donor with papillary thyroid cancer or a benign thyroid nodule (not recorded which). Some clones in this sample may be carry-over from other donors' samples. CDR3s include the opening cysteine and the closing phenylalanine or tryptophan. D genes are given only for firm matches. Size values are once, few and many counts, or a class for expanded clones, and some rows have none.

clone_size	v_call	d_call	j_call	cdr3_aa	cdr3_nt
few	TRBV6-4	TRBD2	TRBJ2-2	CASSDGSGSTGELFF	TGTGCCAGCAGTGACGGTAGCGGGAGCACCGGGGAGCTGTTTTTT
many	TRBV5-4	NA	TRBJ1-2	CASSLAAGRGGYTF	TGTGCCAGCAGCTTAGCAGCCGGCCGGGGAGGCTACACCTTC
many	TRBV10-3	NA	TRBJ2-7	CAISNRDSYEQYF	TGTGCCATCAGTAACAGGGACTCCTACGAGCAGTACTTC
few	TRBV20-1	NA	TRBJ1-1	CSAYRNTEAFF	TGCAGTGCCTACAGAAACACTGAAGCTTTCTTT
many	TRBV3-1	NA	TRBJ1-2	CASSQEGGRAGRFYGYTF	TGTGCCAGCAGCCAAGAAGGGGGGAGGGCAGGGAGGTTCTATGGCTACACCTTC
many	TRBV9	NA	TRBJ2-7	CASSVGGYSYEQYF	TGTGCCAGCAGCGTAGGGGGTTACTCCTACGAGCAGTACTTC
many	TRBV7-2	NA	TRBJ2-7	CASSLGPGRSYEQYF	TGTGCCAGCAGCTTGGGGCCGGGCAGGTCCTACGAGCAGTACTTC
many	TRBV10-3	NA	TRBJ2-7	CAISEPAGYEQYF	TGTGCCATCAGTGAGCCCGCAGGGTACGAGCAGTACTTC
many	TRBV7-9	NA	TRBJ1-1	CASSIDSTLNTEAFF	TGTGCCAGCAGCATTGACAGCACTCTGAACACTGAAGCTTTCTTT
medium-sized	TRBV10-3	NA	TRBJ2-5	CAIQKGAGVETQYF	TGTGCCATCCAAAAGGGGGCGGGAGTCGAGACCCAGTACTTC
few	TRBV28	NA	TRBJ2-7	CASSPGPSLYEQYF	TGTGCCAGCAGTCCGGGACCCTCACTCTACGAGCAGTACTTC
many	TRBV4-1	TRBD2	TRBJ2-3	CASSHLSTSGSTDTQYF	TGCGCCAGCAGCCACCTCTCGACTAGCGGGAGTACAGATACGCAGTATTTT
few	TRBV28	NA	TRBJ2-3	CASSPPPRGAIGTDTQYF	TGTGCCAGCAGTCCCCCTCCCCGAGGGGCGATCGGGACAGATACGCAGTATTTT
few	TRBV6-1	NA	TRBJ2-1	CASISWAYNEQFF	TGTGCCAGCATTAGCTGGGCCTACAATGAGCAGTTCTTC
few	TRBV6-1	TRBD1	TRBJ2-7	CASSPGQGRQYF	TGTGCCAGCAGTCCAGGACAGGGGAGACAGTACTTC
NA	TRBV3-1	TRBD1	TRBJ1-1	CASRGQGANTEAFF	TGTGCCAGCCGAGGACAGGGAGCGAACACTGAAGCTTTCTTT
medium-sized	TRBV18	NA	TRBJ1-1	CASSQSGRTEAFF	TGTGCCAGCTCACAAAGTGGACGGACTGAAGCTTTCTTT
many	TRBV15	NA	TRBJ1-1	CATSSTTRTEAFF	TGTGCCACCAGCAGCACGACAAGGACTGAAGCTTTCTTT
medium-sized	TRBV28	NA	TRBJ1-2	CASSLAGTTSRDYGYTF	TGTGCCAGCAGCCTCGCAGGGACAACGTCTCGGGACTATGGCTACACCTTC
few	TRBV28	NA	TRBJ1-6	CASSLFGGESPLHF	TGTGCCAGCAGTTTGTTCGGGGGAGAATCACCCCTCCACTTT
many	TRBV30	NA	TRBJ2-1	CAWSGVVIREQFF	TGTGCCTGGAGTGGGGTAGTTATCCGTGAGCAGTTCTTC
many	TRBV7-2	NA	TRBJ2-3	CASSLGWGTDTQYF	TGTGCCAGCAGCTTAGGGTGGGGAACAGATACGCAGTATTTT
many	TRBV6-1	TRBD2	TRBJ2-5	CASSRTSGRGSETQYF	TGTGCCAGCAGCCGGACTAGCGGGAGAGGGTCGGAGACCCAGTACTTC
NA	TRBV11-1	NA	TRBJ2-1	CASSLTGSLPYNEQFF	TGTGCCAGCAGCTTAACAGGGAGTCTCCCCTACAATGAGCAGTTCTTC
few	TRBV6-1	NA	TRBJ1-6	CAGALGSYNSPLHF	TGTGCCGGCGCCCTTGGCTCCTATAATTCACCCCTCCACTTT
many	TRBV20-1	NA	TRBJ2-1	CSARVGDFYNEQFF	TGCAGTGCTAGAGTGGGGGACTTCTACAATGAGCAGTTCTTC
many	TRBV11-2	NA	TRBJ2-1	CASSLRRESINEQFF	TGTGCCAGCAGCTTACGGCGTGAGTCGATCAATGAGCAGTTCTTC
many	TRBV18	TRBD1	TRBJ1-1	CASSPLQGANTEAFF	TGCGCCAGCTCACCTCTACAGGGGGCGAACACTGAAGCTTTCTTT
many	TRBV19	TRBD1	TRBJ2-2	CASSIGTGNTGELFF	TGTGCCAGTAGTATAGGGACAGGGAACACCGGGGAGCTGTTTTTT
NA	TRBV6-1	NA	TRBJ1-6	CASSPLTRSPLHF	TGTGCCAGCAGCCCTCTTACCCGTTCACCCCTCCACTTT
NA	TRBV19	NA	TRBJ2-6	CASSFSGANVLTF	TGTGCCAGTTCTTTCTCCGGGGCCAACGTCCTGACTTTC
NA	TRBV6-1	NA	TRBJ2-6	CASSEKDRTLLVF	TGTGCCAGCAGTGAAAAGGATCGGACGCTACTAGTTTTC
many	TRBV20-1	TRBD2	TRBJ2-5	CSAEPTLAAPQETQYF	TGCAGTGCTGAGCCTACACTAGCGGCACCACAAGAGACCCAGTACTTC
NA	TRBV6-1	NA	TRBJ2-3	CASIRDKNSRTDTQYF	TGTGCCAGCATCCGGGACAAAAATTCCCGCACAGATACGCAGTATTTT
NA	TRBV5-1	NA	TRBJ1-2	CASGSLEPGTDGYTF	TGCGCCAGCGGAAGCTTGGAGCCCGGGACGGATGGCTACACCTTC
NA	TRBV5-4	NA	TRBJ1-2	CASRSVPGTPKDGYTF	TGTGCCAGCAGGTCAGTACCCGGGACCCCAAAGGATGGCTACACCTTC
NA	TRBV7-2	NA	TRBJ2-3	CASSSRPPTDTQYF	TGTGCCAGCAGCTCAAGGCCCCCCACAGATACGCAGTATTTT
many	TRBV5-1	NA	TRBJ2-2	CASSLAGMNTGELFF	TGCGCCAGCAGCTTGGCCGGGATGAACACCGGGGAGCTGTTTTTT
many	TRBV5-1	TRBD1	TRBJ1-1	CASSLRDRGPDTEAFF	TGCGCCAGCAGCCTCCGGGACAGGGGGCCGGACACTGAAGCTTTCTTT
NA	TRBV6-4	TRBD1	TRBJ2-4	CAKGQARNIQYF	TGTGCCAAAGGACAGGCGAGGAACATTCAGTACTTC
NA	TRBV4-1	TRBD1	TRBJ2-7	CASSLGTARDEQYF	TGCGCCAGCAGCCTCGGGACAGCGCGCGACGAGCAGTACTTC
NA	TRBV20-1	NA	TRBJ2-7	CSARRGLSYEQYF	TGCAGTGCGAGGAGGGGTCTCTCCTACGAGCAGTACTTC
NA	TRBV5-1	TRBD2	TRBJ2-3	CASSLERGWGDTQYF	TGCGCCAGCAGCTTGGAGCGGGGGTGGGGAGATACGCAGTATTTT
many	TRBV6-2/TRBV6-3	NA	TRBJ1-6	CASSYVGRKGPLHF	TGTGCCAGCAGTTACGTTGGGCGGAAGGGACCCCTCCACTTT
few	TRBV6-2/TRBV6-3	TRBD2	TRBJ2-3	CASSLGLAVSSGSQYF	TGTGCCAGCAGTTTGGGACTAGCGGTCTCATCGGGGTCGCAGTATTTT
medium-sized	TRBV28	TRBD1	TRBJ2-2	CASRGLDREATGELFF	TGTGCCAGCAGGGGGCTAGACAGGGAAGCGACCGGGGAGCTGTTTTTT
NA	TRBV20-1	NA	TRBJ1-1	CSATGMNTEAFF	TGCAGTGCTACAGGGATGAACACTGAAGCTTTCTTT
few	TRBV5-4	NA	TRBJ2-1	CASSWTHLGRANYNEQFF	TGTGCCAGCAGCTGGACCCATTTGGGGCGGGCCAATTACAATGAGCAGTTCTTC
many	TRBV20-1	NA	TRBJ1-2	CSITGDVSGYTF	TGCAGTATCACAGGAGATGTTTCTGGCTACACCTTC
NA	TRBV7-8	NA	TRBJ1-1	CASSPFNTEAFF	TGTGCCAGCAGCCCCTTTAACACTGAAGCTTTCTTT
NA	TRBV7-8	NA	TRBJ1-1	CASSYEVGSAFF	TGTGCCAGCAGCTACGAGGTAGGATCAGCTTTCTTT
few	TRBV28	TRBD1	TRBJ2-1	CASSFALYRGRLRGNEQFF	TGTGCCAGCAGTTTCGCCTTGTACAGGGGGCGCTTGAGGGGCAATGAGCAGTTCTTC
NA	TRBV7-9	NA	TRBJ2-7	CASSSAVQAYEQYF	TGTGCCAGTAGCTCCGCGGTACAAGCCTACGAGCAGTACTTC
many	TRBV27	NA	TRBJ2-3	CASSLSYTGRGSFLGDTQYF	TGTGCCAGCAGTTTATCGTATACAGGGAGAGGGTCATTCTTGGGAGATACGCAGTATTTT
NA	TRBV20-1	NA	TRBJ1-3	CSAILLSGNTIYF	TGCAGTGCTATTTTACTCTCTGGAAACACCATATATTTT
NA	TRBV10-3	TRBD1	TRBJ1-2	CAIREGQGRGYTF	TGTGCCATCAGGGAGGGACAGGGAAGGGGCTACACCTTC
few	TRBV28	TRBD1	TRBJ2-5	CASSLTGGMKTQYF	TGTGCCAGCAGTCTGACAGGGGGTATGAAGACCCAGTACTTC
NA	TRBV19	NA	TRBJ1-5	CASSPLQWSQSQHF	TGTGCCAGTAGTCCATTACAGTGGTCTCAGTCCCAGCATTTT